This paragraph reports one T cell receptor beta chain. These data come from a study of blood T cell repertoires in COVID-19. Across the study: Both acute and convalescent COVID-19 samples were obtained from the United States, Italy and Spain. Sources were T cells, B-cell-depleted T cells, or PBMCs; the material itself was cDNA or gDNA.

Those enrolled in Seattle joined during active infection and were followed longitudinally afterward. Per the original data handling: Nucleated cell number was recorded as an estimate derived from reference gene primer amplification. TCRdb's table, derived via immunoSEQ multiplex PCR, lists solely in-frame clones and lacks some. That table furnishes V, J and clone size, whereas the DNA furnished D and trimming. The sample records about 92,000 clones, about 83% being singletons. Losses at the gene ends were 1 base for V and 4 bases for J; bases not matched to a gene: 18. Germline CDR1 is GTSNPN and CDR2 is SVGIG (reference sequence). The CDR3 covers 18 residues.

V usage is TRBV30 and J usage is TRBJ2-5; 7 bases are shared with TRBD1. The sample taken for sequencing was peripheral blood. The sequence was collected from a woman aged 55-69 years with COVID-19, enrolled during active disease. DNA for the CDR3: TGTGCCTGGAGTGCCGGGCGGAACAGGGGCCCAAACGGAGAGACCCAGTACTTC. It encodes CAWSAGRNRGPNGETQYF.